The present TCR beta chain was sequenced within a study of regulatory T cells in long-lasting Graves disease. Relying on iRepertoire HTBI primers and Arm-PCR of CDR3 regions, the team built TCR beta libraries. TCRdb reanalysed the multiplex PCR reads using MiXCR and keeps one entry per CDR3 protein. This table holds a few hundred thousand distinct CDR3 sequences, around 20% found once. Described time point: newly diagnosed GD, antithyroid drugs for less than 3 months. Preparation of the TCR library used RNA extracted from PBMCs. The CDR3 contains 13 residues. CDR1 is SGHTA, CDR2 FQGNSA, per germline. V lost 5 bases, J lost 1 base, and 8 bases lay in between.

This TCR derives from a female donor with Graves disease. V is TRBV7-2 and J is TRBJ1-2; D gene unclear. This specimen was peripheral blood mononuclear cells (PBMCs), taken at new diagnosis, from a patient treated with antithyroid drugs. CDR3 region: CASSVPGNYGYTF. DNA for the CDR3: TGTGCCAGCAGCGTTCCGGGTAACTATGGCTACACCTTC.